Detailed here is one T cell receptor (beta chain). These data are taken from a study of blood T cell repertoires in COVID-19. Study summary: The United States, Italy and Spain were the sources of the acute and convalescent COVID-19 samples. The cDNA or gDNA used as material had been derived from T cells, B-cell-depleted T cells, or PBMCs.

Original analysis: How many nucleated cells were present was estimated from reference gene primer amplification. Clones were read by immunoSEQ multiplex PCR, and TCRdb kept only the in-frame ones, dropping some. D and trimming were read from the DNA, whereas the V and J calls and clone size are those reported in that table. Altogether 200,000 to 250,000 clones are present, 75% to 85% being singletons, with the ten largest covering over 2%. A Seattle source enrolled patients during active infection and followed them longitudinally. The V gene lost 5 bases and the J gene lost 12 bases, with 20 bases spanning the gap. CDR3 length: 15 amino acids. The germline CDR1 and CDR2 sequences are MRHNA and SNTAGT.

The chain is built from TRBV6-4 and TRBJ1-6; possible D gene TRBD1, 6 bases. Sequenced: peripheral blood. The TCR sequence derives from a woman between 65 and 79 years old with COVID-19, enrolled during active disease. CDR3 in amino acids: CASSPEARGHGPLHF. CDR3 in DNA: TGTGCCAGCAGTCCGGAGGCCAGGGGCCATGGACCCCTCCACTTT.